Presented here are 13 T cell receptor beta chains from one specimen sequenced in a study of T-cell memory formation after mild COVID-19. TCRdb processed the 5' RACE reads anew with MiXCR; each CDR3 protein has one entry. The top ten clones hold roughly 1.5% of a sample with approximately 48,000 distinct CDR3 sequences, about 7.3% of them seen once. Sequencing used PBMCs or a T cell subset sorted from them (not recorded which). These receptors all stem from a man younger than 30 who had mild COVID-19 (a few samples of this study predate the infection). Cell type and time point are not known.

The chain employs TRBV27 and TRBJ2-7; 7 bases fit TRBD1. Germline V CDR1 and CDR2: MNHEY, SMNVEV (reference sequence). The CDR3 is made up of 13 amino acids. With V trimmed by 5 bases and J by 1 base, 2 bases remained unmatched. CDR3 nucleotide sequence: TGTGCCAGCAGTAGGGACAGTTCCTACGAGCAGTACTTC. Translating gives CASSRDSSYEQYF.

The J gene is TRBJ2-2, the V gene TRBV10-3; TRBD2 is a possible D gene (7 bases). The CDR3 covers 17 residues. V gave up 5 bases and J gave up 0 bases, with 16 bases separating them. CDR1 and CDR2 (germline): ENHRY, SYGVKD. The CDR3 protein is CAISRAAGAANTGELFF. As DNA, the CDR3 is TGTGCCATCAGTCGCGCCGCGGGGGCGGCGAACACCGGGGAGCTGTTTTTT.

This clonotype was counted between two and nine times. This chain links TRBV4-3 with TRBJ2-1; 10 bases match TRBD1. The CDR3 is 15 residues long. Trimming removed 0 bases from V and 9 bases from J; junction bases left unmatched: 5. Germline CDR1 and CDR2: LGHNA and YSLEER. CDR3: CASSQDLGTGAEQFF. The CDR3, as DNA: TGCGCCAGCAGCCAAGATTTGGGGACAGGGGCTGAGCAGTTCTTC.

The table lists this clonotype with a few counts. This rearrangement joins TRBV7-2 to TRBJ2-7; D is ambiguous. The CDR3 runs to 15 residues. Looked up from germline, CDR1 is SGHTA and CDR2 is FQGNSA. Trimming cost V 5 bases and J 2 bases, with 16 bases left between them. CDR3 amino acids: CASSVLGFPTYEQYF. In nucleotides, the CDR3 is TGTGCCAGCAGCGTATTAGGTTTTCCCACCTACGAGCAGTACTTC.

The chain recombines TRBV20-1 with TRBJ2-3; no clear D. V was pared by 8 bases and J by 0 bases, with 12 bases between. The germline gives CDR1 DFQATT, CDR2 SNEGSKA (reference sequence). The CDR3 extends over 13 amino acids. The CDR3 coding sequence is TGCAGTCCTCAGAATTCTAGCACAGATACGCAGTATTTT. Translated: CSPQNSSTDTQYF.

This clonotype is categorized as medium-sized (0.01 to 0.1%). The chain links TRBV7-2 to TRBJ2-3; TRBD2 is a possible D gene (6 bases). Looked up from germline, CDR1 is SGHTA and CDR2 is FQGNSA. V dropped 3 bases and J dropped 5 bases, with 12 bases sitting between them. This CDR3 region has 14 residues. The CDR3 DNA sequence: TGTGCCAGCAGCTTTGATAGCGGTCTAGATACGCAGTATTTT. Amino acid sequence: CASSFDSGLDTQYF.

The J gene is TRBJ2-3, the V gene TRBV5-1, with a possible D match to TRBD1 (5 bases). Germline V gene data show CDR1 as SGHRS and CDR2 as YFSETQ. The ends were cut back, 2 bases at V and 4 bases at J, with 11 bases in the middle. CDR3 length equals 14 residues. CDR3 amino acids: CASSFDRVADTQYF. In DNA, the CDR3 is TGCGCCAGCAGCTTCGACAGAGTGGCAGATACGCAGTATTTT.

This clonotype was found many times. The CDR3 loop is CSVSASTESDTQYF. The CDR3 nucleotides read TGCAGCGTCTCGGCTAGCACCGAAAGTGATACGCAGTATTTT. V is TRBV29-1 and J is TRBJ2-3, with D perhaps TRBD2 (5 bases). Trimming took off 6 bases at V and 6 bases at J, with 19 bases between the two ends. The germline CDR1 and CDR2 sequences are SQVTM and ANQGSEA. The CDR3 loop spans 14 amino acids.

This clonotype has ten or more counts. The genes are TRBV9 and TRBJ2-7; 10 positions agree with TRBD1. Germline V gene sequence: CDR1 SGDLS, CDR2 YYNGEE. The CDR3 loop spans 15 amino acids. V shed 1 base and J 3 bases; nucleotides not matched to a gene: 4. The CDR3 DNA reads as TGTGCCAGCAGCGTAAGTGGGACAGGGGTCTACGAGCAGTACTTC. Its translation is CASSVSGTGVYEQYF.

At least ten counts were recorded for this clonotype. The rearrangement joins TRBV19 to TRBJ2-7; D might be TRBD1 (6 bases). Germline V gene sequence: CDR1 LNHDA, CDR2 SQIVND (reference sequence). V lost 5 bases and J 5 bases, leaving 13 bases between the germline ends. The CDR3 is made up of 13 amino acids. The CDR3 loop reads CASSLGAFDEQYF. CDR3 DNA: TGTGCCAGTAGTTTGGGGGCTTTCGACGAGCAGTACTTC.

The CDR3 spells CASSYLPHTGQETQYF. Here the CDR3 DNA reads TGTGCCAGCAGTTACCTTCCCCACACAGGGCAAGAGACCCAGTACTTC. The J gene is TRBJ2-5, the V gene TRBV6-1; possibly TRBD1 for D (6 bases). Germline CDR1 is MNHNS and CDR2 is SASEGT. The CDR3 extends over 16 amino acids. Trimming removed 5 bases at V and 2 bases at J, with 18 bases between.

The V call is TRBV20-1, the J call TRBJ2-1; possibly TRBD1 for D (6 bases). The V end lost 5 bases, the J end lost 4 bases, and 12 bases lay between the germline ends. Germline lookup yields CDR1 DFQATT and CDR2 SNEGSKA (reference sequence). This CDR3 spans 13 amino acids. CDR3 in amino acids: CSAARGEYNEQFF. The CDR3 region has the DNA TGCAGTGCTGCCAGGGGCGAATACAATGAGCAGTTCTTC.

This clonotype has more than one count but fewer than ten. The rearrangement uses TRBV6-6 and TRBJ1-2; 11 bases fit TRBD1. The trim removed 0 bases at V and 7 bases at J, leaving 10 bases unmatched. This CDR3 is built from 17 residues. Germline loops: CDR1 MNHNY, CDR2 SVGAGI (reference sequence). CDR3 sequence: CASSYSGQGAPGGGYTF. CDR3 nucleotide sequence: TGTGCCAGCAGTTACTCTGGACAGGGGGCCCCCGGGGGTGGCTACACCTTC.